The 31 T cell receptor beta chains reported below all come from one sample, sequenced in a study of cytomegalovirus exposure and HLA in healthy donors. This PCR relied on a set of 60 Vbeta primers and 13 Jbeta primers. Repertoires were generated with immunoSEQ multiplex PCR, while TCRdb's copy carries only in-frame clones and drops some. The table lists over 85,000 clones, approximately 75% of them singletons. The sample was PBMCs. Receptor source: a woman aged 40 to 50 in good health and CMV-seronegative.

The chain combines TRBV27 with TRBJ2-6; D is unclear. The germline V and J ends were trimmed by 5 bases and 0 bases, with 14 bases remaining between them. Germline V gene lookup returns CDR1 MNHEY and CDR2 SMNVEV (reference sequence). The CDR3 is 17 amino acids. The CDR3 reads CASSQVTAISGANVLTF. CDR3 DNA: TGTGCCAGCAGTCAAGTAACAGCAATCTCTGGGGCCAACGTCCTGACTTTC.

V usage is TRBV30 and J usage is TRBJ1-1, with D tentatively TRBD1 (5 bases). V was shortened by 7 bases and J by 1 base, with 10 bases between the two germline ends. CDR3 length equals 12 residues. Germline V CDR1 and CDR2: GTSNPN, SVGIG (reference sequence). DNA of the CDR3: TGTGCCTCTAACGACAGGAACACTGAAGCTTTCTTT. Translation: CASNDRNTEAFF.

This sequence joins TRBV5-1 and TRBJ2-7; 9 positions agree with TRBD1. The germline V gene has CDR1 SGHRS and CDR2 YFSETQ. After removal of 0 bases from V and 3 bases from J, the junction contained 1 base not matched to a gene. The CDR3 has 14 amino acids. CDR3 bases: TGCGCCAGCAGCTTGGCGGACAGGGGCTACGAGCAGTACTTC. Its protein is CASSLADRGYEQYF.

Turning to this clone: Within the sample, other DNA sequences also encode this same CDR3. This chain connects TRBV30 to TRBJ1-5; D remains unclear. Germline CDR1 GTSNPN, CDR2 SVGIG (reference sequence). V was clipped by 1 base and J by 3 bases, with 7 bases between them. This CDR3 comprises 13 residues. Written as DNA, the CDR3 is TGTGCCTGGAGTGGCCAGGACAATCAGCCCCAGCATTTT. It codes for CAWSGQDNQPQHF.

This clone was recorded once. This chain joins TRBV27 and TRBJ1-5, with TRBD1 as a possible D gene (5 bases). The CDR3 has 17 amino acids. In germline, CDR1 is MNHEY, CDR2 SMNVEV (reference sequence). V shed 3 bases and J shed 6 bases, with 21 bases lying between them. The CDR3 loop reads CASSFLPPGGDTQPQHF. CDR3 in DNA: TGTGCCAGCAGTTTCCTACCTCCCGGGGGAGACACTCAGCCCCAGCATTTT.

This clone was observed once. The chain couples TRBV5-6 to TRBJ2-5, with TRBD1 as a possible D gene (6 bases). V lost 3 bases to trimming and J lost 2 bases, with 11 bases between them. The CDR3 spans 14 residues. Germline loops: CDR1 SGHDT, CDR2 YYEEEE. CDR3 coding DNA: TGTGCCAGCAGCTCCGGGACACTTCAAGAGACCCAGTACTTC. Its translation is CASSSGTLQETQYF.

The V call is TRBV2, the J call TRBJ1-1; D is ambiguous. The CDR3 covers 13 residues. Germline loops: CDR1 SNHLY, CDR2 FYNNEI. V was cut by 11 bases and J by 0 bases, with 13 bases left in between. Here the CDR3 DNA reads TGTGCCGCCAGGAGGGAGGTGAACACTGAAGCTTTCTTT. It codes for CAARREVNTEAFF. Looking up the rest from reference TRBV2 and TRBJ1-1 gives the full variable domain: EPEVTQTPSHQVTQMGQEVILRCVPISNHLYFYWYRQILGQKVEFLVSFYNNEISEKSEIFDDQFSVERPDGSNFTLKIRSTKLEDSAMYFCAARREVNTEAFFGQGTRLTVV.

The J gene is TRBJ2-3, the V gene TRBV7-9; no firm D call. Per germline, CDR1 SEHNR and CDR2 FQNEAQ (reference sequence). Trimming took 5 bases from V and 1 from J, leaving 10 bases between them. CDR3 length: 14 amino acids. The CDR3 bases are TGTGCCAGCAGCCTTGACACTCGCACAGATACGCAGTATTTT. This gives the protein CASSLDTRTDTQYF.

This chain connects TRBV4-3 to TRBJ2-4, with D maybe TRBD2 (5 bases). Germline values: CDR1 LGHNA, CDR2 YSLEER. V was pared by 0 bases and J by 8 bases, with 11 bases between. This CDR3 contains 14 residues. CDR3 in DNA: TGCGCCAGCAGCCAAGAACTAAGGGAGCACATTCAGTACTTC. Amino acid sequence: CASSQELREHIQYF.

This rearrangement joins TRBV6-6 to TRBJ1-5; D gene unclear. The V gene lost 6 bases and the J gene lost 9 bases, with 9 bases spanning the gap. Germline assignment: CDR1 MNHNY and CDR2 SVGAGI (reference sequence). The CDR3 has 11 residues. The CDR3 DNA is TGTGCCAGCAGCCCCCTCGGGCCCCAGCATTTT. Its translation: CASSPLGPQHF.

The rearrangement links TRBV27 to TRBJ1-1, with 8 bases that match TRBD1. The CDR3 covers 13 residues. The J segment lost 5 bases and the V segment lost 3 bases, leaving 2 bases of the junction unmatched. Germline-derived CDR1 and CDR2 are MNHEY and SMNVEV (reference sequence). CDR3 sequence (DNA): TGTGCCAGCAGTTTCCGACAGGGGACTGAAGCTTTCTTT. Protein sequence: CASSFRQGTEAFF.

The CDR3 loop is CASSLTTDRGLNTQYF. In DNA form, the CDR3 reads TGTGCCAGCAGCTTAACCACGGACAGGGGACTTAATACGCAGTATTTT. The chain joins TRBV7-2 to TRBJ2-3, with TRBD1 identical over 9 bases. In germline, CDR1 is SGHTA, CDR2 FQGNSA. Losses at the gene ends were 2 bases for V and 7 bases for J; bases not matched to a gene: 10. This CDR3 region has 16 residues.

A few counts support this clone. This chain links TRBV19 with TRBJ1-1; TRBD1 aligns across 7 bases. From germline, CDR1 is LNHDA and CDR2 SQIVND (reference sequence). J was trimmed by 4 bases and V by 1 base; bases with no gene match: 3. This CDR3 comprises 14 residues. This chain's CDR3 is CASSIGGTVTEAFF. Here the CDR3 DNA reads TGTGCCAGTAGTATAGGGGGGACAGTCACTGAAGCTTTCTTT. Using reference TRBV19 and TRBJ1-1 for the parts outside the CDR3, the full variable domain is DGGITQSPKYLFRKEGQNVTLSCEQNLNHDAMYWYRQDPGQGLRLIYYSQIVNDFQKGDIAEGYSVSREKKESFPLTVTSAQKNPTAFYLCASSIGGTVTEAFFGQGTRLTVV.

The chain has TRBV5-1 and TRBJ1-1; 8 positions agree with TRBD1. CDR1 SGHRS and CDR2 YFSETQ come from the germline V gene. Trimming removed 5 bases from V and 4 bases from J; junction bases left unmatched: 10. The CDR3 contains 15 residues. CDR3 DNA: TGCGCCAGCAGACCGACAGGGGACACAACCACTGAAGCTTTCTTT. Its protein product is CASRPTGDTTTEAFF.

The chain is built from TRBV5-1 and TRBJ1-2, with D perhaps TRBD1 (5 bases). Germline values: CDR1 SGHRS, CDR2 YFSETQ. V dropped 0 bases and J dropped 4 bases, with 7 bases sitting between them. The CDR3 spans 13 residues. CDR3 in amino acids: CASSLGGGYGYTF. CDR3 in DNA: TGCGCCAGCAGCTTGGGGGGGGGCTATGGCTACACCTTC.

The chain recombines TRBV7-9 with TRBJ1-1; maybe TRBD1 (5 bases). V gave up 5 bases and J gave up 4 bases, with 14 bases separating them. The CDR3 runs 14 residues. CDR1 is SEHNR, CDR2 FQNEAQ, per germline (reference sequence). DNA for the CDR3: TGTGCCAGCAGCAATTGGGGCGACGGCACTGAAGCTTTCTTT. Its translation: CASSNWGDGTEAFF.

The V and J genes are TRBV5-4 and TRBJ2-5; TRBD2 might be the D (6 bases). CDR1 and CDR2 (germline): SGHNT, YYREEE (reference sequence). Trimming cost V 4 bases and J 5 bases, with 21 bases left between them. CDR3 length equals 16 residues. The CDR3 loop reads CASSLPGTLMGETQYF. Here the CDR3 DNA reads TGTGCCAGCAGCCTTCCCGGGACTCTTATGGGGGAGACCCAGTACTTC. Using reference TRBV5-4 and TRBJ2-5 for the parts outside the CDR3, the full variable domain is ETGVTQSPTHLIKTRGQQVTLRCSSQSGHNTVSWYQQALGQGPQFIFQYYREEENGRGNFPPRFSGLQFPNYSSELNVNALELDDSALYLCASSLPGTLMGETQYFGPGTRLLVL.

This rearrangement joins TRBV6-5 to TRBJ2-7, with D tentatively TRBD1 (6 bases). Trimming took off 5 bases at V and 1 base at J, with 15 bases between the two ends. Germline values: CDR1 MNHEY, CDR2 SVGAGI. The CDR3 runs to 15 residues. DNA for the CDR3: TGTGCCAGCAGTCCCGGGACATTACTTTCCTACGAGCAGTACTTC. It yields the protein CASSPGTLLSYEQYF.

The CDR3 loop reads CASSQPSGGLNEQFF. The CDR3 nucleotides read TGTGCCAGCAGCCAACCCAGCGGGGGGCTCAATGAGCAGTTCTTC. The rearrangement uses TRBV13 and TRBJ2-1; 9 nucleotides line up with TRBD2. CDR3 length: 15 residues. Unmatched junction bases numbered 8, after V lost 5 bases and J lost 6 bases. Germline-derived CDR1 and CDR2 are PRHDT and FYEKMQ (reference sequence). The full variable domain, completed using reference TRBV13 and TRBJ2-1, is AAGVIQSPRHLIKEKRETATLKCYPIPRHDTVYWYQQGPGQDPQFLISFYEKMQSDKGSIPDRFSAQQFSDYHSELNMSSLELGDSALYFCASSQPSGGLNEQFFGPGTRLTVL.

The chain has TRBV4-3 and TRBJ1-4, with unresolved D. CDR3 length: 14 amino acids. The V end was cut by 0 bases, the J end by 11 bases, with 13 bases between. CDR1 is LGHNA, CDR2 YSLEER, per germline. CDR3 sequence: CASSQDYTAEKLFF. The CDR3 bases are TGCGCCAGCAGCCAAGATTATACCGCCGAGAAACTGTTTTTT.

This clone was recorded once. This chain connects TRBV4-2 to TRBJ2-5; D call uncertain. Germline V gene sequence: CDR1 LGHNA, CDR2 YNFKEQ. The CDR3 has 11 residues. Trimming removed 1 base at V and 6 bases at J, with 3 bases between. The CDR3 reads CASSQGQTQYF. Written as DNA, the CDR3 is TGTGCCAGCAGCCAAGGGCAGACCCAGTACTTC.

V is TRBV5-6 and J is TRBJ2-1; 9 bases agree with TRBD2. Germline V CDR1 and CDR2: SGHDT, YYEEEE. V shed 2 bases and J 9 bases; nucleotides not matched to a gene: 6. There are 14 residues in the CDR3. CDR3 in DNA: TGTGCCAGCAGCTTTAAGGCGGGGGGGGGTGAGCAGTTCTTC. Translated: CASSFKAGGGEQFF.

The chain combines TRBV29-1 with TRBJ2-1, with TRBD2 as a possible D gene (6 bases). The CDR3 has 11 residues. Trimming cost V 7 bases and J 7 bases, with 11 bases left between them. Germline V gene data show CDR1 as SQVTM and CDR2 as ANQGSEA. The DNA of the CDR3 is TGCAGCGGGCTCCGGGGGAATGAGCAGTTCTTC. Its translation is CSGLRGNEQFF.

The genes are TRBV7-2 and TRBJ2-7; 10 bases match TRBD1. The CDR3 runs to 14 residues. The junction had 7 bases not matched to a gene; V was cut back by 6 bases and J by 5 bases. Looked up from germline, CDR1 is SGHTA and CDR2 is FQGNSA. CDR3 protein: CASSWTGGYDEQYF. The CDR3 region has the DNA TGTGCCAGCAGTTGGACAGGGGGATACGACGAGCAGTACTTC.

The V gene is TRBV7-7, the J gene TRBJ2-5; 12 nucleotides align to TRBD1. The CDR3 is 18 residues long. Germline CDR1 SSHAT, CDR2 FNYEAQ (reference sequence). With V trimmed by 5 bases and J by 5 bases, 15 bases remained unmatched. The CDR3 nucleotides are TGTGCCAGCAGCCTTCGTCCCGGGACAGGGGGCGAGGCGGAGACCCAGTACTTC. Translating gives CASSLRPGTGGEAETQYF.

The rearrangement joins TRBV4-1 to TRBJ1-5; TRBD1 matches 9 bases. The V segment lost 0 bases and the J segment 0 bases; nucleotides outside the gene matches: 6. This CDR3 is 18 amino acids long. Germline-derived CDR1 and CDR2 are MGHRA and YSYEKL. As DNA, the CDR3 is TGCGCCAGCAGCCAAGACGCCCTACAGGGGGCTAGCAATCAGCCCCAGCATTTT. Translating it yields CASSQDALQGASNQPQHF.

This chain joins TRBV9 and TRBJ1-2; D remains unclear. The CDR3 runs to 13 residues. Germline V gives CDR1 SGDLS, CDR2 YYNGEE. The germline V and J ends were trimmed by 3 bases and 8 bases, with 14 bases remaining between them. CDR3 in DNA: TGTGCCAGCAGCGCTAGCGGACGTTACGGCTACACCTTC. This translates into CASSASGRYGYTF.

V and J are TRBV5-4 and TRBJ2-5, with a weak D call TRBD1 (6 bases). With 1 base removed from V and 1 base from J, the gap between germline ends came to 11 bases. Per the germline V gene, CDR1 is SGHNT and CDR2 is YYREEE (reference sequence). This CDR3 contains 15 residues. The CDR3 protein is CASSLIGTFQETQYF. Here the CDR3 DNA reads TGTGCCAGCAGCTTGATCGGGACATTCCAAGAGACCCAGTACTTC.

This clone has a handful of counts. The chain uses TRBV7-6 and TRBJ1-1, with TRBD1 identical over 9 bases. This CDR3 spans 13 amino acids. CDR1 and CDR2 (germline): SGHVS, FNYEAQ. After removal of 5 bases from V and 5 bases from J, the junction contained 3 bases not matched to a gene. The CDR3 region is CASSRQGGTEAFF. Here the CDR3 DNA reads TGTGCCAGCAGCAGACAGGGGGGGACTGAAGCTTTCTTT.

The chain combines TRBV7-2 with TRBJ1-2; 7 positions agree with TRBD1. Trimming took 4 bases from V and 8 from J; bases not matched to a gene: 4. CDR1 and CDR2 (germline): SGHTA, FQGNSA. The CDR3 length is 12 residues. CDR3 bases: TGTGCCAGCAGCTGGGACAGAGCGGGCTACACCTTC. It is translated as CASSWDRAGYTF.

The V gene is TRBV2, the J gene TRBJ1-2; 9 nucleotides align to TRBD1. Trimming took 5 bases from V and 4 from J; bases not matched to a gene: 5. Germline CDR1 reads SNHLY; CDR2 reads FYNNEI. This CDR3 region has 14 residues. CDR3: CASSSQGASYGYTF. The CDR3, as DNA: TGTGCCAGCAGTTCACAGGGGGCGAGCTATGGCTACACCTTC.